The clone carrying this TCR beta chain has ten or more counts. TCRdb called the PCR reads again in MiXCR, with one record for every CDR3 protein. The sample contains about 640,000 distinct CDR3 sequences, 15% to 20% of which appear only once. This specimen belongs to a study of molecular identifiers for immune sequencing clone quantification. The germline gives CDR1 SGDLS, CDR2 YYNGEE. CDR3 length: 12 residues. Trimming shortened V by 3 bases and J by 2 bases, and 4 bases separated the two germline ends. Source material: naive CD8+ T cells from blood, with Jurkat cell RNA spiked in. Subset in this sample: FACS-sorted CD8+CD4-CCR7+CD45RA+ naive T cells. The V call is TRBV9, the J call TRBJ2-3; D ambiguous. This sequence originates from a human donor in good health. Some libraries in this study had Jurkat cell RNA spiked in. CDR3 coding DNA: TGTGCCAGCAGCGACCCCACAGATACGCAGTATTTT. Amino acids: CASSDPTDTQYF. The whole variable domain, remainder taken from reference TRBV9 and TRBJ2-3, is DSGVTQTPKHLITATGQRVTLRCSPRSGDLSVYWYQQSLDQGLQFLIQYYNGEERAKGNILERFSAQQFPDLHSELNLSSLELGDSALYFCASSDPTDTQYFGPGTRLTVL.